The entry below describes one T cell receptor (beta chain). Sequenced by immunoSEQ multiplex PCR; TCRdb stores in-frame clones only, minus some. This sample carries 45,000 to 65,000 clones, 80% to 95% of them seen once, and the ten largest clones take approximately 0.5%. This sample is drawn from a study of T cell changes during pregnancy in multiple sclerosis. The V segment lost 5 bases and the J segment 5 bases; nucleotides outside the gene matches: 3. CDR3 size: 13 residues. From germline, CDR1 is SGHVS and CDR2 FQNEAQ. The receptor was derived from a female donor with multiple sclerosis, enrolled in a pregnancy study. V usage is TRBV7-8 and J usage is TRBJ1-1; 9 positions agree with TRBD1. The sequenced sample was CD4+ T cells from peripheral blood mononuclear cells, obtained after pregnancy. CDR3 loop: CASSTDRGTEAFF. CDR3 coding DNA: TGTGCCAGCAGCACAGACAGGGGGACTGAAGCTTTCTTT.